This T cell receptor beta chain was documented in a study of cytomegalovirus exposure and HLA in healthy donors. This CDR3 has 15 residues. CDR1 is SGHTA and CDR2 is FQGNSA in the germline V gene. Germline trimming cut 0 bases from V and 6 bases from J; bases unmatched to any gene: 4. The table came from immunoSEQ multiplex PCR; TCRdb's copy has only in-frame clones and leaves some out. Seen here are tens of thousands of clones, over 85% observed once, and the top ten hold around 4.5%. V and J are TRBV7-2 and TRBJ2-3, with 9 bases matching TRBD1. The sequencing input was PBMCs. This TCR derives from a young man in good health and CMV-seropositive. CDR3 loop: CASSLAQGALDTQYF. The CDR3 nucleotides read TGTGCCAGCAGCTTAGCACAGGGGGCGCTTGATACGCAGTATTTT.